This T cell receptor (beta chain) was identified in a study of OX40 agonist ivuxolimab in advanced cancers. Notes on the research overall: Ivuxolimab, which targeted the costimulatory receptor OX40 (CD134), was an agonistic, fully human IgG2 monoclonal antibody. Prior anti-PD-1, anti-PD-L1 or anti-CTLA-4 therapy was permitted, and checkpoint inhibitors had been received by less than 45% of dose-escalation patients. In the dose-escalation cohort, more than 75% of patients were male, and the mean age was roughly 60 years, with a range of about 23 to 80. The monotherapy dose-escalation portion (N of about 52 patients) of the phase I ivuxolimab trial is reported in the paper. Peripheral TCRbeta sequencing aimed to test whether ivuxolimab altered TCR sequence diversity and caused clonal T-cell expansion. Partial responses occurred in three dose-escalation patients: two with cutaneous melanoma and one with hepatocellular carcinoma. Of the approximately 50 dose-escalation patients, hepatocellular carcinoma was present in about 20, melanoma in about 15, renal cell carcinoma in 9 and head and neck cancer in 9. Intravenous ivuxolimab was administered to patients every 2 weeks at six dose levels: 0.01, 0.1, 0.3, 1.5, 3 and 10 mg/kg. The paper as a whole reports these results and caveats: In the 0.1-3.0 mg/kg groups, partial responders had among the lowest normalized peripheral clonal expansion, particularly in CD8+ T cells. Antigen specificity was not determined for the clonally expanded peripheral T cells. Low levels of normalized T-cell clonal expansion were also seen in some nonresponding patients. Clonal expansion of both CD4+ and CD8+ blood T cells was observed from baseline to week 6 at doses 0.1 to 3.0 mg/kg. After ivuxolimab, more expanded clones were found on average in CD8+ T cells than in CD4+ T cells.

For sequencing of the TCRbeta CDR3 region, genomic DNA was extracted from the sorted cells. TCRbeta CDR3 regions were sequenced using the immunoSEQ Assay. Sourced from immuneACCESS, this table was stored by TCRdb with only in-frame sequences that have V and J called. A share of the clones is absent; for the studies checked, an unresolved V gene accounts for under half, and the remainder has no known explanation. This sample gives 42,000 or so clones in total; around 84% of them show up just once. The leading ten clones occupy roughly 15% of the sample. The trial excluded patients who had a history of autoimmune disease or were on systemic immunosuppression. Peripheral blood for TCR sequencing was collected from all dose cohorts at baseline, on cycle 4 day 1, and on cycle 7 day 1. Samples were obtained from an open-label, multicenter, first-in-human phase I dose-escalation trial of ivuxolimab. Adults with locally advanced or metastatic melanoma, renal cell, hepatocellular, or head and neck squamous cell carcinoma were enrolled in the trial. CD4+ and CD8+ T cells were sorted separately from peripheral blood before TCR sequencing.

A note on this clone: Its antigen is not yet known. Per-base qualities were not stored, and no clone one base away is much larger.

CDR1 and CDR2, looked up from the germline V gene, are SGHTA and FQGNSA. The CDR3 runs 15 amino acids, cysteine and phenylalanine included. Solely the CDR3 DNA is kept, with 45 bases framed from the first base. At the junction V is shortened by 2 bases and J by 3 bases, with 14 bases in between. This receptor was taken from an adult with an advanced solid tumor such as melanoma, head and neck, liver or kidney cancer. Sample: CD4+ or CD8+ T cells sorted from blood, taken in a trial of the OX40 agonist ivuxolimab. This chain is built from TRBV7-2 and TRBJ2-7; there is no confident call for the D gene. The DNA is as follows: TGTGCCAGCAGCTTACTCGCGATTTCCAGCTACGAGCAGTACTTC. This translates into CASSLLAISSYEQYF.